What follows is one TCR beta chain and its context. Its antigen is not identified. Reverse transcribing all isolated RNA meant expressed TCRB transcripts were sequenced. Libraries were prepared by immunoSEQ multiplex PCR; TCRdb keeps only in-frame clonotypes and omits some of them. The sample has roughly 150,000 clones; approximately 8.8% are singletons. The data are from a study of beta chain features in type 1 diabetes. Looking at the study overall: Examination spanned about 110 million sorted cells from all samples.

Between the trimmed V and J ends, which lost 4 bases and 6 bases, there was a span of 16 bases. The germline V gene encodes CDR1 LNHDA and CDR2 SQIVND (reference sequence). The CDR3 has 15 residues. All of the sorted populations showed purity greater than 95%. Whole-study results and caveats: Comparison showed that naive, central memory and Treg TCRB repertoires appeared more similar among patients than among healthy donors. Moderate but significant shortening of TCRB CDR3s was recorded in all four CD4+ subsets from Type 1 diabetes patients.

Sequencing was carried out using central memory CD4+ T cells from blood. The source of this sequence is a woman aged 30 to 39 with type 1 diabetes. The chain combines TRBV19 with TRBJ1-5, with D maybe TRBD1 (5 bases). As DNA, the CDR3 is TGTGCCAGTAGTACGGGCAGGGTTCCCGCTCAGCCCCAGCATTTT. This translates into CASSTGRVPAQPQHF.